This T cell receptor (beta chain) was obtained from a study of cytomegalovirus exposure and HLA in healthy donors. Overall study findings and caveats: An analysis that was carried out later associated 17,000 or so TCR beta sequences with HLA alleles at 0.05 false discovery rate. For most subjects, TCR beta sequences were reported to predict HLA-A and HLA-B alleles with accuracy. The analysis excluded some indistinguishable V segments, including TRBV6-2 and TRBV6-3.

The CDR3 is 15 amino acids. Germline CDR1 is MGHRA and CDR2 is YSYEKL. Trimming removed 4 bases from V and 0 bases from J; junction bases left unmatched: 5. The PCR was carried out with 60 Vbeta primers and 13 Jbeta primers. How the authors handled the data: The count from a later analysis was some 80 million unique TCR beta chains, about 10 million of them shared. Sequencing was performed with immunoSEQ multiplex PCR; in TCRdb, only in-frame clones are kept and a portion is missing. V and J calls and clone size come straight from that table; D and trimming were deduced from the DNA. The sample carries under 200,000 clones, 75% to 85% recorded once. A note on this clone: No antigen is known for it.

The sample consisted of PBMCs. This receptor was taken from a girl aged 2 to 9 in good health and CMV-seropositive. The V gene is TRBV4-1, the J gene TRBJ2-7, with TRBD2 matching 8 bases. CDR3 loop: CASSPSGSPSYEQYF. The CDR3 bases are TGCGCCAGCAGCCCGAGCGGGAGCCCCTCCTACGAGCAGTACTTC.